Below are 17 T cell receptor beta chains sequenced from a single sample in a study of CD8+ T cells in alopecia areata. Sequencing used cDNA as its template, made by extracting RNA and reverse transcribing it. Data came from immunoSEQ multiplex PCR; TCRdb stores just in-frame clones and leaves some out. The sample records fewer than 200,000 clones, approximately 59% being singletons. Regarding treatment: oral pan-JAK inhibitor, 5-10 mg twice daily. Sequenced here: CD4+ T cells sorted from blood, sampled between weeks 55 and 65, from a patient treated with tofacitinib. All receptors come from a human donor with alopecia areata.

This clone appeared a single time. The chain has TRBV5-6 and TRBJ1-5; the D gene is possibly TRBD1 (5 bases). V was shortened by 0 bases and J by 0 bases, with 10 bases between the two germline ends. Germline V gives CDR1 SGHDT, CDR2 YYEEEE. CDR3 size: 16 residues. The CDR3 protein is CASSLVGADSNQPQHF. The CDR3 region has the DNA TGTGCCAGCAGCTTGGTAGGGGCAGATAGCAATCAGCCCCAGCATTTT.

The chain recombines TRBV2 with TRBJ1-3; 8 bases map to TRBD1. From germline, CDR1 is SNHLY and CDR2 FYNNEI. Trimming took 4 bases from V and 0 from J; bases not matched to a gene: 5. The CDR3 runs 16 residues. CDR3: CASSGQGPYSGNTIYF. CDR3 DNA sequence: TGTGCCAGCAGTGGACAGGGGCCTTACTCTGGAAACACCATATATTTT.

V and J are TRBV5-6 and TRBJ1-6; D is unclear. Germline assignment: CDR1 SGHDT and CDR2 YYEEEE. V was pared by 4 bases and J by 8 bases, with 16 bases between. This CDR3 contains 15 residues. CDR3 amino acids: CASSPGPIGYSPLHF. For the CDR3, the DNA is TGTGCCAGCAGCCCTGGGCCAATCGGGTATTCACCCCTCCACTTT.

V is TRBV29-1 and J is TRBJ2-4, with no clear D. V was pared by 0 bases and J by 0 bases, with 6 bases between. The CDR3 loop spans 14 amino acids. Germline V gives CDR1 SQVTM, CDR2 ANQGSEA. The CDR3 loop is CSVEDSLAKNIQYF. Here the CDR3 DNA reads TGCAGCGTTGAAGACAGCCTAGCCAAAAACATTCAGTACTTC.

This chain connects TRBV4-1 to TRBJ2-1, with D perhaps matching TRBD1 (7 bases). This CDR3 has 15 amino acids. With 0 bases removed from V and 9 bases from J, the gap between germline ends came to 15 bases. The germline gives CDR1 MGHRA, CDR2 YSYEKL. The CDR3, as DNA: TGCGCCAGCAGCCAAGACCGTGGGACAGCGGGTGAGCAGTTCTTC. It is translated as CASSQDRGTAGEQFF.

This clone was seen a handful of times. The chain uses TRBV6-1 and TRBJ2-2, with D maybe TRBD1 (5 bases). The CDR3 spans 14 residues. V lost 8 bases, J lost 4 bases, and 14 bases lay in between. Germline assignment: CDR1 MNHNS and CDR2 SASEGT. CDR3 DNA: TGTGCCAGCTTTGGGGCGGTCGTCACCGGGGAGCTGTTTTTT. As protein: CASFGAVVTGELFF.

The CDR3 reads CAISGRTGGNTGELFF. In DNA, the CDR3 is TGTGCCATCAGTGGGAGGACAGGGGGGAACACCGGGGAGCTGTTTTTT. This sequence joins TRBV10-3 and TRBJ2-2, with 10 nucleotides matching TRBD1. Losses at the gene ends were 4 bases for V and 1 base for J; bases not matched to a gene: 3. The V gene's germline CDR1 is ENHRY and CDR2 SYGVKD. This CDR3 is 16 amino acids long.

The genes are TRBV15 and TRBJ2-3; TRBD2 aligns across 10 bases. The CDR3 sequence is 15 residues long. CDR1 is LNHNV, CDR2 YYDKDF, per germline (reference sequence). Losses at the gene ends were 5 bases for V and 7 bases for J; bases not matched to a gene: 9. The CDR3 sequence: CATSGSGGALYTQYF. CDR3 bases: TGTGCCACCAGCGGGAGCGGGGGGGCATTGTATACGCAGTATTTT.

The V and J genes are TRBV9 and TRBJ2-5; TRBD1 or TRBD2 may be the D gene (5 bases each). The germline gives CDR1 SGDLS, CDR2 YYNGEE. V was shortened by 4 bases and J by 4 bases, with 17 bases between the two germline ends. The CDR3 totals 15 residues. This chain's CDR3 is CASSPGRGERETQYF. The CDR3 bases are TGTGCCAGCAGCCCAGGTAGAGGGGAGCGAGAGACCCAGTACTTC.

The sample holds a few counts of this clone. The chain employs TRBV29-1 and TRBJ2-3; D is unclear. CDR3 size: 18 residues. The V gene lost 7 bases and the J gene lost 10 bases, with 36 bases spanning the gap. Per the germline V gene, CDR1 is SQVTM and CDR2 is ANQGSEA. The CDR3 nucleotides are TGCAGCGCCGCTCCCAGAGGAACTCACCGAATAGGTGGTATCCCGCAGTATTTT. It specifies CSAAPRGTHRIGGIPQYF.

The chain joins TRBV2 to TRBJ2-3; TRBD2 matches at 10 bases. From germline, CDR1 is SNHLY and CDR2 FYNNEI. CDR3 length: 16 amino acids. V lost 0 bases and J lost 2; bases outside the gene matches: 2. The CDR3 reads CASSEAGTSDTDTQYF. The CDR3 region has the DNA TGTGCCAGCAGTGAAGCGGGGACTAGCGACACAGATACGCAGTATTTT.

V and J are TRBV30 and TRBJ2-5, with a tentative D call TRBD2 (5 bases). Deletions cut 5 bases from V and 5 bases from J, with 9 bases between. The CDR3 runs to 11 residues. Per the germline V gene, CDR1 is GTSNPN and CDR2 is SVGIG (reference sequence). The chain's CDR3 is CAWGSWETQYF. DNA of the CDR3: TGTGCCTGGGGGAGTTGGGAGACCCAGTACTTC.

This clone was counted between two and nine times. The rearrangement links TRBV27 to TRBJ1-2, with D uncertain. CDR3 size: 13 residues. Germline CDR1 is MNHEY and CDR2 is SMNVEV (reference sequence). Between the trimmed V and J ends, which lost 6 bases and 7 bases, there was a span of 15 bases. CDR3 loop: CASRPWSGGGYTF. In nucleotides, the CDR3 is TGTGCCAGCAGGCCTTGGTCAGGCGGTGGCTACACCTTC.

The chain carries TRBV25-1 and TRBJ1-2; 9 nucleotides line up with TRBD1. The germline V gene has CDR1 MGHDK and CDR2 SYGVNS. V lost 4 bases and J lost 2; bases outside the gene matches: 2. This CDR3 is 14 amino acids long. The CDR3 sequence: CASSVGQGNYGYTF. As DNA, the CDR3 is TGTGCCAGCAGTGTAGGACAGGGGAACTATGGCTACACCTTC.

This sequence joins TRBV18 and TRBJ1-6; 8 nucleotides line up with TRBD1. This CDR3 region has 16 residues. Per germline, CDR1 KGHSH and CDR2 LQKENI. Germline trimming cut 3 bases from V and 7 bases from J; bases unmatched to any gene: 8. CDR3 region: CASSPAGGGWNSPLHF. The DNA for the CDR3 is TGTGCCAGCTCACCCGCAGGGGGCGGTTGGAATTCACCCCTCCACTTT.

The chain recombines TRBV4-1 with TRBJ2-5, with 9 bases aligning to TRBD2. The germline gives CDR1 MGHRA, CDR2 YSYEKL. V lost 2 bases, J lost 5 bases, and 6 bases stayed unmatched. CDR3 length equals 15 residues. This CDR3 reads CASSQTGLAGETQYF. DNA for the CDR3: TGCGCCAGCAGCCAAACGGGACTAGCTGGGGAGACCCAGTACTTC.

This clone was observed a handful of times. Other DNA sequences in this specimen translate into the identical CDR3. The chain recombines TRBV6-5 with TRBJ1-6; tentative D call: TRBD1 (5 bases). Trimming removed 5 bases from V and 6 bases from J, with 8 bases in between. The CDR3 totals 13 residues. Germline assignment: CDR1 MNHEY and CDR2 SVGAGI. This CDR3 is CASSRGTNSPLHF. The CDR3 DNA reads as TGTGCCAGCAGTCGGGGGACTAATTCACCCCTCCACTTT.